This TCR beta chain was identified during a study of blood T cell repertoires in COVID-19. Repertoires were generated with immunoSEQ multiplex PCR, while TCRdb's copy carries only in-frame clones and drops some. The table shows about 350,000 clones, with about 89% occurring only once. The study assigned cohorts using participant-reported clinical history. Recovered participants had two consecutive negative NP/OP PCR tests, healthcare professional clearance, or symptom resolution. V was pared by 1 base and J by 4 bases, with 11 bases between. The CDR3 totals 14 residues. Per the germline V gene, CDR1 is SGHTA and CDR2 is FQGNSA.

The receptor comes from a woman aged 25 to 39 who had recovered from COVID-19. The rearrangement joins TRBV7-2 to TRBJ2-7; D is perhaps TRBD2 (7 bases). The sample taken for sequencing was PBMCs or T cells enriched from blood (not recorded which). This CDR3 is CASSLGGGVYEQYF. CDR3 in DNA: TGTGCCAGCAGCTTAGGGGGGGGCGTATACGAGCAGTACTTC.